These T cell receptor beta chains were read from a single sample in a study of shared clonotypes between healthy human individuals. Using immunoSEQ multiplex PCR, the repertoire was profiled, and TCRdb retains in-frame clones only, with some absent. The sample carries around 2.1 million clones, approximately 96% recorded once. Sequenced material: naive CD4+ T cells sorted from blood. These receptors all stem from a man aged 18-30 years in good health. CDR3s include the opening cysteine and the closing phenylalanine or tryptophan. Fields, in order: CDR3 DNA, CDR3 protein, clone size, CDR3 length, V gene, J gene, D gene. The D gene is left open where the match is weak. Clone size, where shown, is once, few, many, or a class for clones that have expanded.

CDR3nt: TGTGCCAGCAGCCCTTCCCGGGGGCGCCACTATGGCTACACCTTC; CDR3aa: CASSPSRGRHYGYTF; abundance: NA; len: 15; v_gene: TRBV5-4; j_gene: TRBJ1-2; d_gene: NA
CDR3nt: TGCGCCAGCAGCCACGAGCGGGAGGTAACAGATACGCAGTATTTT; CDR3aa: CASSHEREVTDTQYF; abundance: NA; len: 15; v_gene: TRBV5-1; j_gene: TRBJ2-3; d_gene: TRBD2
CDR3nt: TGTGCCAGCAGAGGGACAGGGTACGGCGGGGAGCTGTTTTTT; CDR3aa: CASRGTGYGGELFF; abundance: NA; len: 14; v_gene: TRBV2; j_gene: TRBJ2-2; d_gene: TRBD1
CDR3nt: TGTGCCAGCAGTTTGGGTACCAGTCTAGCCAAAAACATTCAGTACTTC; CDR3aa: CASSLGTSLAKNIQYF; abundance: NA; len: 16; v_gene: TRBV27; j_gene: TRBJ2-4; d_gene: NA
CDR3nt: TGTGCCATCAGTGAAAGGGACAGGGGATTTGAGCAGTACTTC; CDR3aa: CAISERDRGFEQYF; abundance: NA; len: 14; v_gene: TRBV10-3; j_gene: TRBJ2-7; d_gene: TRBD1
CDR3nt: TGTGCCATCAGTGAGCCACCGGGTAGCGGGAGAAGGCCAGATACGCAGTATTTT; CDR3aa: CAISEPPGSGRRPDTQYF; abundance: NA; len: 18; v_gene: TRBV10-3; j_gene: TRBJ2-3; d_gene: TRBD2
CDR3nt: TGTGCCAGCAGTTACTCGATGGGCAAATACGAGCAGTACTTC; CDR3aa: CASSYSMGKYEQYF; abundance: NA; len: 14; v_gene: TRBV6-5; j_gene: TRBJ2-7; d_gene: NA
CDR3nt: TGCGCCAGCAGCATGGGACAGGGCCAAGAGACCCAGTACTTC; CDR3aa: CASSMGQGQETQYF; abundance: NA; len: 14; v_gene: TRBV5-1; j_gene: TRBJ2-5; d_gene: TRBD1
CDR3nt: TGTGCCAGCAGTACTGGGGTTGGGGAGCTGTTTTTT; CDR3aa: CASSTGVGELFF; abundance: NA; len: 12; v_gene: TRBV2; j_gene: TRBJ2-2; d_gene: NA
CDR3nt: TGCGCCAGCAGCTTCATGGGGGACAGAGATAATTCACCCCTCCACTTT; CDR3aa: CASSFMGDRDNSPLHF; abundance: NA; len: 16; v_gene: TRBV5-1; j_gene: TRBJ1-6; d_gene: TRBD1
CDR3nt: TGTGCCAGCAGAGTGGCAGGGTACTATGGCTACACCTTC; CDR3aa: CASRVAGYYGYTF; abundance: NA; len: 13; v_gene: TRBV6-5; j_gene: TRBJ1-2; d_gene: NA
CDR3nt: TGTGCCAGCAGCTCAGTTGACAGTAGCTCTGGAAACACCATATATTTT; CDR3aa: CASSSVDSSSGNTIYF; abundance: once; len: 16; v_gene: TRBV7-2; j_gene: TRBJ1-3; d_gene: NA
CDR3nt: TGTGCCAGCAGCCAACTTCAGGCTTATGGCTACACCTTC; CDR3aa: CASSQLQAYGYTF; abundance: once; len: 13; v_gene: TRBV14; j_gene: TRBJ1-2; d_gene: NA
CDR3nt: TGTGCCAGTAGTCCGGCGGGGGGAGGCACAGATACGCAGTATTTT; CDR3aa: CASSPAGGGTDTQYF; abundance: NA; len: 15; v_gene: TRBV19; j_gene: TRBJ2-3; d_gene: TRBD2
CDR3nt: TGTGCCAGCTCACCGATGGAGACTCGAGGCTACACCTTC; CDR3aa: CASSPMETRGYTF; abundance: NA; len: 13; v_gene: TRBV18; j_gene: TRBJ1-2; d_gene: NA
CDR3nt: TGTGCCAGCAGCTTGGCCGCAGGGGGGCTGATGAACACTGAAGCTTTCTTT; CDR3aa: CASSLAAGGLMNTEAFF; abundance: once; len: 17; v_gene: TRBV5-6; j_gene: TRBJ1-1; d_gene: TRBD1
CDR3nt: TGTGCCAGCTCACCAATCCCTAGCGCTACGGAGACCCAGTACTTC; CDR3aa: CASSPIPSATETQYF; abundance: NA; len: 15; v_gene: TRBV18; j_gene: TRBJ2-5; d_gene: NA
CDR3nt: TGCGCCAGCAGTCAATCTCTACAACAGATTAAAGAGACCCAGTACTTC; CDR3aa: CASSQSLQQIKETQYF; abundance: NA; len: 16; v_gene: TRBV23-1; j_gene: TRBJ2-5; d_gene: NA
CDR3nt: TGCGCCAGCAGTGAGTATTGGGGAGCGGCAGGGACCTACGAGCAGTACTTC; CDR3aa: CASSEYWGAAGTYEQYF; abundance: NA; len: 17; v_gene: TRBV10-1; j_gene: TRBJ2-7; d_gene: NA
CDR3nt: TGCGCCAGCAGCCTAGACTGGGGCAGGGACCACTCTGGAAACACCATATATTTT; CDR3aa: CASSLDWGRDHSGNTIYF; abundance: NA; len: 18; v_gene: TRBV5-1; j_gene: TRBJ1-3; d_gene: NA
CDR3nt: TGTGCCAGCAGTGAAGCGGCTTGGGGGGGGCAGTATTTT; CDR3aa: CASSEAAWGGQYF; abundance: NA; len: 13; v_gene: TRBV2; j_gene: TRBJ2-3; d_gene: TRBD2
CDR3nt: TGTGCCAGCTCACCTACGAGGGGGACGAATGGCGGGGAGCTGTTTTTT; CDR3aa: CASSPTRGTNGGELFF; abundance: once; len: 16; v_gene: TRBV18; j_gene: TRBJ2-2; d_gene: NA
CDR3nt: TGTGCCTGGAGTCTGGGGGCCAATCAGCCCCAGCATTTT; CDR3aa: CAWSLGANQPQHF; abundance: NA; len: 13; v_gene: TRBV30; j_gene: TRBJ1-5; d_gene: NA
CDR3nt: TGCGCCAGCAGCTGGGGGTGGGACGGATCAGCCTACATGAACACTGAAGCTTTCTTT; CDR3aa: CASSWGWDGSAYMNTEAFF; abundance: once; len: 19; v_gene: TRBV5-1; j_gene: TRBJ1-1; d_gene: NA
CDR3nt: TGTGCCAGCAGCCATAGGAACTACAATGAGCAGTTCTTC; CDR3aa: CASSHRNYNEQFF; abundance: NA; len: 13; v_gene: TRBV13; j_gene: TRBJ2-1; d_gene: NA
CDR3nt: TGTGCCTGTACAGGTTCTGCCTACGAGCAGTACTTC; CDR3aa: CACTGSAYEQYF; abundance: NA; len: 12; v_gene: TRBV30; j_gene: TRBJ2-7; d_gene: NA
CDR3nt: TGTGCCAGCAGCGGGAGCGGGAGCTCCTACGAGCAGTACTTC; CDR3aa: CASSGSGSSYEQYF; abundance: once; len: 14; v_gene: TRBV9; j_gene: TRBJ2-7; d_gene: TRBD2
CDR3nt: TGTGCCAGCAGCTTATATGGGGATTACAGTGATAAACAGTATTTT; CDR3aa: CASSLYGDYSDKQYF; abundance: once; len: 15; v_gene: TRBV11-2; j_gene: TRBJ2-3; d_gene: NA
CDR3nt: TGTGCCAGTAGTATAGGGAGCGGATCCTACAATGAGCAGTTCTTC; CDR3aa: CASSIGSGSYNEQFF; abundance: NA; len: 15; v_gene: TRBV19; j_gene: TRBJ2-1; d_gene: NA
CDR3nt: TGCGCCAGCAGCTTGCAGAAGGGTACGGATAACAAGTACTTC; CDR3aa: CASSLQKGTDNKYF; abundance: NA; len: 14; v_gene: TRBV5-1; j_gene: TRBJ2-7; d_gene: NA
CDR3nt: TGTGCCTGGGTTCCTATGGACCATTACAATGAGCAGTTCTTC; CDR3aa: CAWVPMDHYNEQFF; abundance: NA; len: 14; v_gene: TRBV30; j_gene: TRBJ2-1; d_gene: NA
CDR3nt: TGCGCCAGCAGCCTCAGGGGGCTCAGGAATCAGCCCCAGCATTTT; CDR3aa: CASSLRGLRNQPQHF; abundance: NA; len: 15; v_gene: TRBV4-1; j_gene: TRBJ1-5; d_gene: TRBD1
CDR3nt: TGCGCCAGCAGCCAGGGTACCAGGCAGCCCCAGCATTTT; CDR3aa: CASSQGTRQPQHF; abundance: NA; len: 13; v_gene: TRBV4-1; j_gene: TRBJ1-5; d_gene: NA